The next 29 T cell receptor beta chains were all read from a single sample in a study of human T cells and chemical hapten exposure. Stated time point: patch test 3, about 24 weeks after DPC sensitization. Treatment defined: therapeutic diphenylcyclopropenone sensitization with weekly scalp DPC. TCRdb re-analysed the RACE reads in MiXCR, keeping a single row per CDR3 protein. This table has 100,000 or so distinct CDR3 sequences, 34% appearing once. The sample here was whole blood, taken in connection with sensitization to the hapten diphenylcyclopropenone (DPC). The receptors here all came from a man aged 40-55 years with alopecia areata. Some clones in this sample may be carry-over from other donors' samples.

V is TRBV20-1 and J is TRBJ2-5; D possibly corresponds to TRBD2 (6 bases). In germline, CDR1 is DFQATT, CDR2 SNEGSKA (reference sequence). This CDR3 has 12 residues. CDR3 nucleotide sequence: TGCAGCAAAGGAGGGCCGGGGGAGACCCAGTACTTC. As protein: CSKGGPGETQYF.

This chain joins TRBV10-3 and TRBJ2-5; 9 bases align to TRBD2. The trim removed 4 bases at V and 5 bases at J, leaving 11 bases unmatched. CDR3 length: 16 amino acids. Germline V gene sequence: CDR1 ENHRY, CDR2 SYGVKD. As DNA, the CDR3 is TGTGCCATCAGTGGTGATAGCGGGAGACCGGGGGAGACCCAGTACTTC. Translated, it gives CAISGDSGRPGETQYF.

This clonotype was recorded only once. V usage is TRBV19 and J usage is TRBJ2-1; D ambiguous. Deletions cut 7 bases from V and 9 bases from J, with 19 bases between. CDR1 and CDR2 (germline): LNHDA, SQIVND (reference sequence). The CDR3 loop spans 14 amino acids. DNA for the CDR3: TGTGCCAGTAAGAGCCTTTCCTCACACGGTGAGCAGTTCTTC. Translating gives CASKSLSSHGEQFF.

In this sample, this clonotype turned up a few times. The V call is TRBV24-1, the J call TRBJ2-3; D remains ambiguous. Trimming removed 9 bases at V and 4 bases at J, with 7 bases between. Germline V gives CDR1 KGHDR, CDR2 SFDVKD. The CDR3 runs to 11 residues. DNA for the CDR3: TGTGCCACCCGGTGGTCAGATACGCAGTATTTT. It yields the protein CATRWSDTQYF.

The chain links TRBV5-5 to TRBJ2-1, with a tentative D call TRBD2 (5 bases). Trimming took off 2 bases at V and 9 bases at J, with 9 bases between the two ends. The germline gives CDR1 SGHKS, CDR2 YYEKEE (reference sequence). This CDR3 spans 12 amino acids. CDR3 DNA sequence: TGTGCCAGCAGCTTTAGGGCGGGTGAGCAGTTCTTC. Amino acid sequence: CASSFRAGEQFF.

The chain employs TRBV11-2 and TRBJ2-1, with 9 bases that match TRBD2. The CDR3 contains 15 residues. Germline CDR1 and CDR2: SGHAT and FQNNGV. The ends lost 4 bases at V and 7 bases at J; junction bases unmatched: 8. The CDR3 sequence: CASSSLGGRANEQFF. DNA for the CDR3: TGTGCCAGCAGCTCCCTTGGCGGGAGGGCAAATGAGCAGTTCTTC.

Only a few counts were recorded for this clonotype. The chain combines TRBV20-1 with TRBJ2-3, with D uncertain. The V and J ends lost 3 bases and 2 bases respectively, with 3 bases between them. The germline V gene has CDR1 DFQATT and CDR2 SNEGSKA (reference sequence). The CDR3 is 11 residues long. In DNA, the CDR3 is TGCAGTGCTAGGGCCACAGATACGCAGTATTTT. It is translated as CSARATDTQYF.

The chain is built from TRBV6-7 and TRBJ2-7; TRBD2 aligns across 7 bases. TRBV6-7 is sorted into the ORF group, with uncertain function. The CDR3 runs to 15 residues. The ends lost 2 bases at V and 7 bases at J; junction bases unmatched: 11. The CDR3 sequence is CASSYGPAGRDEQYV. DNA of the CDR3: TGTGCCAGCAGTTACGGACCTGCGGGGAGGGATGAGCAGTACGTC.

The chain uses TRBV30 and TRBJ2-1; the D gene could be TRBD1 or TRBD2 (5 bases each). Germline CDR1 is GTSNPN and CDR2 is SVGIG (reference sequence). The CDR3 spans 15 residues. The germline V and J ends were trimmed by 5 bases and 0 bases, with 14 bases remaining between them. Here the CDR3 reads CAWQTGTNSYNEQFF. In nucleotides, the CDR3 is TGTGCCTGGCAAACCGGGACCAACTCCTACAATGAGCAGTTCTTC.

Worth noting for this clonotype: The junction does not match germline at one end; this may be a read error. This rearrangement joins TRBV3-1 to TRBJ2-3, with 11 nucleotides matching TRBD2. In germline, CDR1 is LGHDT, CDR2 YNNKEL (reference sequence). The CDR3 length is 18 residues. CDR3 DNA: TGTGCCAGCGGCCAATACCCTAGCGGGAGGCCTAGCACAGATACGCAGTATTTT. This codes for CASGQYPSGRPSTDTQYF.

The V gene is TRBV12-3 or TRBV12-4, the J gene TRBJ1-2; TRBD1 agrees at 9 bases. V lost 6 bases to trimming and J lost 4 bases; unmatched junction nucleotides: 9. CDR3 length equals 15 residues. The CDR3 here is CASRSTDRGVYGYTF. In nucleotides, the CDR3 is TGTGCCAGCAGGAGTACGGACAGGGGAGTCTATGGCTACACCTTC.

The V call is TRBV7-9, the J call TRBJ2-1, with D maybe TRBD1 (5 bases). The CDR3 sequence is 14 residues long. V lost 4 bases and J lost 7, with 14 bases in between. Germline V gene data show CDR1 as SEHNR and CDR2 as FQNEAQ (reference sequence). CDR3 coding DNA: TGTGCCAGCAGCTCTCCCCAGGGCCGGAATGAGCAGTTCTTC. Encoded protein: CASSSPQGRNEQFF.

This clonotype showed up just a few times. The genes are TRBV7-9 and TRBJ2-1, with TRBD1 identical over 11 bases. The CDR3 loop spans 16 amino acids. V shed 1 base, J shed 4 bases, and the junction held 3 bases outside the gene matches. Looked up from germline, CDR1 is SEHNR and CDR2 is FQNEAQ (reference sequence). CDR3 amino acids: CASSLEGTGGYNEQFF. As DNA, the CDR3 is TGTGCCAGCAGCTTAGAAGGGACAGGGGGTTACAATGAGCAGTTCTTC. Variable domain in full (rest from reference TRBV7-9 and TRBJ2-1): DTGVSQNPRHKITKRGQNVTFRCDPISEHNRLYWYRQTLGQGPEFLTYFQNEAQLEKSRLLSDRFSAERPKGSFSTLEIQRTEQGDSAMYLCASSLEGTGGYNEQFFGPGTRLTVL.

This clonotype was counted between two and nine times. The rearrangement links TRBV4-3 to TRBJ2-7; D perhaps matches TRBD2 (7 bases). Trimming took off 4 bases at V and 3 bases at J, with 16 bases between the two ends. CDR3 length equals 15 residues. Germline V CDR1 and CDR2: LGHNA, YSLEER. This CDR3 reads CASSPSWGGRYEQYV. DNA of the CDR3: TGCGCCAGCAGCCCCTCTTGGGGGGGCCGCTACGAGCAGTACGTC.

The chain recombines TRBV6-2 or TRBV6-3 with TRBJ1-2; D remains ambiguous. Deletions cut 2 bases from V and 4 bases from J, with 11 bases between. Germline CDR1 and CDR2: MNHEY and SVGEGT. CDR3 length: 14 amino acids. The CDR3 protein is CASSYKSGSYGYTF. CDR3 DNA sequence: TGTGCCAGCAGTTACAAGTCAGGATCCTATGGCTACACCTTC.

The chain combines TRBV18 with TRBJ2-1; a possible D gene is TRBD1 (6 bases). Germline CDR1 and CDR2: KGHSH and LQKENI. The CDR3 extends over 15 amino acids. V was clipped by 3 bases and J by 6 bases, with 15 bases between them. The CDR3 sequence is CASSPDSTGFNEQFF. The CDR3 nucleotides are TGTGCCAGCTCACCTGACTCGACAGGATTCAATGAGCAGTTCTTC.

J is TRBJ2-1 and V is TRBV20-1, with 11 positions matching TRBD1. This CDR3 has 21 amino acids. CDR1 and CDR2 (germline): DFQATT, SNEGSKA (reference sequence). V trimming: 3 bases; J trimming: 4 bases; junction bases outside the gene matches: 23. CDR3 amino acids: CSASGTGGLLAEFRVYNEQFF. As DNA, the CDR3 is TGCAGTGCTAGCGGGACAGGGGGACTACTAGCGGAGTTCAGAGTATACAATGAGCAGTTCTTC.

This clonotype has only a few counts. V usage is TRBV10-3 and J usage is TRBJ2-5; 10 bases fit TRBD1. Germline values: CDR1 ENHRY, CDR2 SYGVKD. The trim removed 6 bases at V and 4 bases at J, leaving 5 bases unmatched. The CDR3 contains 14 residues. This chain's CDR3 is CAIRETGGAETQYF. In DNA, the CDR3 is TGTGCCATCAGAGAGACAGGGGGCGCAGAGACCCAGTACTTC.

CDR3 loop: CASERQLNQPQHF. CDR3 coding DNA: TGTGCCAGCGAAAGACAGCTCAATCAGCCCCAGCATTTT. This chain links TRBV28 with TRBJ1-5; a weak D match, TRBD1 (5 bases). This CDR3 is 13 amino acids long. V was shortened by 8 bases and J by 3 bases, with 11 bases between the two germline ends. The germline CDR1 and CDR2 sequences are MDHEN and SYDVKM.

The CDR3, as DNA: TGCGCCAGCACCGGGACTAGCGGGAGGAAGCAAGAGACCCAGTACTTC. This codes for CASTGTSGRKQETQYF. This sequence joins TRBV23-1 and TRBJ2-5; 15 bases are a match to TRBD2. TRBV23-1 is flagged as an ORF with uncertain function. V lost 7 bases and J lost 2; bases outside the gene matches: 5. CDR3 length: 16 amino acids.

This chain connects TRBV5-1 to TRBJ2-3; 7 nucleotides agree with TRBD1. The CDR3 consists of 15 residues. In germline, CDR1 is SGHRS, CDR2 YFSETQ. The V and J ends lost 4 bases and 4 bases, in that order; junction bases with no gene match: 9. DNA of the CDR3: TGCGCCAGCAGCAGACAGGGTTCGCCGTCAGATACGCAGTATTTT. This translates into CASSRQGSPSDTQYF.

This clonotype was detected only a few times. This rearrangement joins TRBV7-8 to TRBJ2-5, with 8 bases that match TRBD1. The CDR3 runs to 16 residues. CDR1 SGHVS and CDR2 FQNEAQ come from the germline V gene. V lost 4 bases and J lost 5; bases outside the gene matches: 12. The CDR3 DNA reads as TGTGCCAGCAGCTCCCCGCCGCAGGGGGCGATGGAGACCCAGTACTTC. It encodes CASSSPPQGAMETQYF.

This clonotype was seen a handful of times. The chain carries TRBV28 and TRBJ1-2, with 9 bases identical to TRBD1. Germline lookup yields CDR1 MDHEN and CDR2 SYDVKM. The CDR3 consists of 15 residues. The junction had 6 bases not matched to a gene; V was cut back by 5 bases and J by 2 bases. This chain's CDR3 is CASSKSGTGNYGYTF. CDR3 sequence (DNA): TGTGCCAGCAGTAAGAGCGGGACAGGGAACTATGGCTACACCTTC.

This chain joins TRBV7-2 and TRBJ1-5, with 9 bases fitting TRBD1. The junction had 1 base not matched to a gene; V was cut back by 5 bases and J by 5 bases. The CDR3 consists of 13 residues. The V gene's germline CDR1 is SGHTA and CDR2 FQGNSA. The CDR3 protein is CASSRQGDQPQHF. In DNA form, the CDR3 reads TGTGCCAGCAGCAGACAGGGGGATCAGCCCCAGCATTTT.

The CDR3 is CASHLGPSTDTQYF. CDR3 nucleotide sequence: TGTGCCAGTCACCTGGGACCAAGCACAGATACGCAGTATTTT. This chain uses TRBV19 with TRBJ2-3; D is tentatively TRBD1 or TRBD2 (5 bases each). Germline CDR1 LNHDA, CDR2 SQIVND (reference sequence). The CDR3 totals 14 residues. The V end lost 8 bases, the J end lost 0 bases, and 12 bases lay between the germline ends.

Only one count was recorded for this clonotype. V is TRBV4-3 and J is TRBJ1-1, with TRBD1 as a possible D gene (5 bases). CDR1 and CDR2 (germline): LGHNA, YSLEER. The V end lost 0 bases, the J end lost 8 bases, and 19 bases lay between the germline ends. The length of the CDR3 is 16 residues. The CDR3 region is CASSQDQGGQGREAFF. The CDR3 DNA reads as TGCGCCAGCAGCCAAGATCAGGGTGGGCAGGGAAGAGAAGCTTTCTTT.

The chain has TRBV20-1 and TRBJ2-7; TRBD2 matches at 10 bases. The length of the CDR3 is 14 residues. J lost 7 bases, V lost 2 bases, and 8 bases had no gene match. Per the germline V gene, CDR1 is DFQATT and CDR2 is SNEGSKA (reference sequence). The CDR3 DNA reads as TGCAGTGCTAGATTTCCTAGCGGGAGCGATGAGCAGTACTTC. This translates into CSARFPSGSDEQYF.

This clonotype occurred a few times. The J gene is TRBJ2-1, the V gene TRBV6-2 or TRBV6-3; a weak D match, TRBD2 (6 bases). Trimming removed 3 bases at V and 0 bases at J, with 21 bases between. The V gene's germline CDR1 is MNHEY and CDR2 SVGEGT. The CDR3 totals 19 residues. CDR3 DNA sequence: TGTGCCAGCAGTTATGATGGTCTAGCGCCCGGAGCCTCCTACAATGAGCAGTTCTTC. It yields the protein CASSYDGLAPGASYNEQFF.

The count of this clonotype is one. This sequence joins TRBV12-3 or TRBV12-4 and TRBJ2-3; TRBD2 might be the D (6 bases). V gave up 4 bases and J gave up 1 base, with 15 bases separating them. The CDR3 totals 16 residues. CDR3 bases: TGTGCCAGCAGTTCCAATCCGTGGGGGGGCACAGATACGCAGTATTTT. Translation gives CASSSNPWGGTDTQYF.